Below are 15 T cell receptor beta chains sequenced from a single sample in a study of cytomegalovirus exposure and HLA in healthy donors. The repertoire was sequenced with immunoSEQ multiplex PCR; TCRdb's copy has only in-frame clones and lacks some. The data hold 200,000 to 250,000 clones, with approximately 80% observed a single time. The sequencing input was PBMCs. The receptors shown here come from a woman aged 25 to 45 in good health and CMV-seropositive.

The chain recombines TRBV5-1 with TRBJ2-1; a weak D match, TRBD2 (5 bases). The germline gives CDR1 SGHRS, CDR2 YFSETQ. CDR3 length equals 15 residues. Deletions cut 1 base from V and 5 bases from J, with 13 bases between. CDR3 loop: CASSLYPSSHNEQFF. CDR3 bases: TGCGCCAGCAGCTTGTATCCTAGCAGCCACAATGAGCAGTTCTTC.

This CDR3 reads CASSLAQTGGGYTF. The CDR3 nucleotides are TGCGCCAGCAGCTTGGCCCAGACAGGAGGTGGCTACACCTTC. The chain joins TRBV5-1 to TRBJ1-2; tentative D call: TRBD1 (6 bases). The CDR3 has 14 amino acids. Looked up from germline, CDR1 is SGHRS and CDR2 is YFSETQ. Trimming took 0 bases from V and 7 from J, leaving 13 bases between them.

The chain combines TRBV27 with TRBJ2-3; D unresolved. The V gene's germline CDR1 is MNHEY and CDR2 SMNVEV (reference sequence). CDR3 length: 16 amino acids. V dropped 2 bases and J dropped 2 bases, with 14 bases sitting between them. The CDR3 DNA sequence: TGTGCCAGCAGTTTAATGGGCCCAGTGGACACAGATACGCAGTATTTT. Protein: CASSLMGPVDTDTQYF.

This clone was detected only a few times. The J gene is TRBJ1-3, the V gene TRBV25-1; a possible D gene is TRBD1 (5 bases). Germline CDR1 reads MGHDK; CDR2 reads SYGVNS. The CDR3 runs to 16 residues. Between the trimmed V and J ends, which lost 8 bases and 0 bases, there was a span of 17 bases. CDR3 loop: CASSGHTLGSGNTIYF. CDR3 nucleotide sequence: TGTGCCAGCTCCGGACACACTCTGGGCTCTGGAAACACCATATATTTT.

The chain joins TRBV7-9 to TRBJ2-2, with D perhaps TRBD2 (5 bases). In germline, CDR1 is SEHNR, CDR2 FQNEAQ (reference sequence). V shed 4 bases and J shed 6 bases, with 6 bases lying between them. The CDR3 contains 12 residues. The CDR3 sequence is CASSSGSGELFF. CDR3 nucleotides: TGTGCCAGCAGCTCGGGGTCCGGGGAGCTGTTTTTT.

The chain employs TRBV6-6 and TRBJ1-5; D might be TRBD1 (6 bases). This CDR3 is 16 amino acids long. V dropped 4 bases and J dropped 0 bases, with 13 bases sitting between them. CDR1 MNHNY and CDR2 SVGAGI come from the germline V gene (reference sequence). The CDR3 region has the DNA TGTGCCAGCAGTTGGGGGGGCCCTTATAGCAATCAGCCCCAGCATTTT. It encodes CASSWGGPYSNQPQHF.

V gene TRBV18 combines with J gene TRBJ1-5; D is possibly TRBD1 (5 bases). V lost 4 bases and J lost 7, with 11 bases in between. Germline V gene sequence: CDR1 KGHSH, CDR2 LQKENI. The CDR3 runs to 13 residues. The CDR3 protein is CASSLDSPQPQHF. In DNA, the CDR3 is TGTGCCAGCTCACTTGACAGTCCCCAGCCCCAGCATTTT.

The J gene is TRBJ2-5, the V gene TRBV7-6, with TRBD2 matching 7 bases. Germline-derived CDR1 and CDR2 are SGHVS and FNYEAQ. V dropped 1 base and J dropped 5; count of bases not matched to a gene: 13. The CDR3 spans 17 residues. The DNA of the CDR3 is TGTGCCAGCAGCTTAGTGCAGCTCCGGAGGGGAGGGGAGACCCAGTACTTC. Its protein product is CASSLVQLRRGGETQYF.

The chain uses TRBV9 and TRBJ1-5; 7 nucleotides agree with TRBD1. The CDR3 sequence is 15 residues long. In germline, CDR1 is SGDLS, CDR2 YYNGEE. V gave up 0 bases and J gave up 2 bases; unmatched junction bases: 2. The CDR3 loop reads CASSVGQGGNQPQHF. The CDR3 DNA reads TGTGCCAGCAGCGTAGGACAGGGTGGCAATCAGCCCCAGCATTTT.

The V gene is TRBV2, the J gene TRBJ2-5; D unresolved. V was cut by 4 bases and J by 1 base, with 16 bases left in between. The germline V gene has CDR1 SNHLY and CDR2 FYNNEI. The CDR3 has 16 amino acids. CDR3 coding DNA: TGTGCCAGCAGTGGGGTGGGGAATGGAGCCCAAGAGACCCAGTACTTC. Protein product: CASSGVGNGAQETQYF. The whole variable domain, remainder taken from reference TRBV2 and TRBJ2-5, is EPEVTQTPSHQVTQMGQEVILRCVPISNHLYFYWYRQILGQKVEFLVSFYNNEISEKSEIFDDQFSVERPDGSNFTLKIRSTKLEDSAMYFCASSGVGNGAQETQYFGPGTRLLVL.

For the CDR3, the DNA is TGTGCCAGCAGCCCATACCATTTCTTAGCGGGAGAAATGGACGAGCAGTACTTC. Residues: CASSPYHFLAGEMDEQYF. The rearrangement joins TRBV2 to TRBJ2-7; 9 bases match TRBD2. The junction had 20 bases not matched to a gene; V was cut back by 6 bases and J by 5 bases. The CDR3 extends over 18 amino acids. Germline CDR1 reads SNHLY; CDR2 reads FYNNEI.

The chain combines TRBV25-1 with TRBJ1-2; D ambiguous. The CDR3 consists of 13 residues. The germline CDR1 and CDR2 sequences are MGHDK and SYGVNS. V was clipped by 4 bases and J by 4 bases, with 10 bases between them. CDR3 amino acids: CASSVSGSYGYTF. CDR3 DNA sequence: TGTGCCAGCAGTGTTTCCGGAAGCTATGGCTACACCTTC.

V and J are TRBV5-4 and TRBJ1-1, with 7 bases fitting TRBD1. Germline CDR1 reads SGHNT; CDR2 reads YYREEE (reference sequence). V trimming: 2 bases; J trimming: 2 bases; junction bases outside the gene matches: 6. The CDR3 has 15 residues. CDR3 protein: CASSFEGAVNTEAFF. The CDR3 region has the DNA TGTGCCAGCAGCTTCGAGGGGGCGGTCAACACTGAAGCTTTCTTT.

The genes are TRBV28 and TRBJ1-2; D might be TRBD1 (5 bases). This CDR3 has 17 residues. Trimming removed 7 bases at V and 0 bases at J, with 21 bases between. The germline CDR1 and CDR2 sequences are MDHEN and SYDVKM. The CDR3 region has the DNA TGTGCCAGCATCCCGACAGAGGGGCCTCTGACTAACTATGGCTACACCTTC. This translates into CASIPTEGPLTNYGYTF.

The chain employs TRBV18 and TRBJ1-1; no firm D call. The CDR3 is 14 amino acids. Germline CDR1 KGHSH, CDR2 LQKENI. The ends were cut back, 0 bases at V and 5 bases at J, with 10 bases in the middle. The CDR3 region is CASSPPSGRTEAFF. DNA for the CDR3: TGTGCCAGCTCACCACCGTCCGGGAGGACTGAAGCTTTCTTT.